This is a list of T cell receptor beta chains from one sample in a study of blood T cells in healthy people across ages. TCRdb reprocessed the 5' RACE reads with MiXCR, giving one entry per CDR3 protein. The sample contains fewer than 1 million distinct CDR3 sequences, more than 40% of which appear only once. Source material: blood. These receptors all come from a man aged 55 to 69 in good health. CDR3s include the opening cysteine and the closing phenylalanine or tryptophan. A D gene is named only where the DNA matches it firmly. The listing skips clone size in some rows; elsewhere it reads once, few, many or a size class.

D,size,J,V,length,DNA,CDR3
TRBD1,few,TRBJ2-1,TRBV5-1,15,TGCGCCAGCAGCAGGGACAGGGCCCTTTACAATGAGCAGTTCTTC,CASSRDRALYNEQFF
NA,few,TRBJ2-6,TRBV6-4,17,TGTGCCAGCAGTGACTCAACAGCGAGCTCTGGGGCCAACGTCCTGACTTTC,CASSDSTASSGANVLTF
NA,NA,TRBJ1-6,TRBV15,14,TGTGCCACCAGCAGAGGACAAGAAGGTTCACCCCTCCACTTT,CATSRGQEGSPLHF
TRBD1,NA,TRBJ2-3,TRBV7-2,17,TGTGCCAGCAGCCCCAAGGACAGGGGGCTTCTCGGAGATACGCAGTATTTT,CASSPKDRGLLGDTQYF
NA,many,TRBJ1-5,TRBV12-3/TRBV12-4,14,TGTGCCAGCGGGGTCGCCGGTCTAGGTCAGCCCCAGCATTTT,CASGVAGLGQPQHF
TRBD2,NA,TRBJ2-7,TRBV20-1,14,TGCAGTGCTAGAGGTGGAGTAGCGGGCTACGAGCAGTACTTC,CSARGGVAGYEQYF
NA,NA,TRBJ2-1,TRBV5-4,16,TGTGCCAGCAGCAGAAGGGACATTGTCTCCTACAATGAGCAGTTCTTC,CASSRRDIVSYNEQFF
NA,few,TRBJ2-7,TRBV20-1,15,TGCAGTGCTAGAGATCACGGAGGGGAGGACTACGAGCAGTACTTC,CSARDHGGEDYEQYF
NA,once,TRBJ1-6,TRBV20-1,14,TGCAGTGCACGCTCTGTAACCTTTGATTCACCCCTCCACTTT,CSARSVTFDSPLHF
NA,NA,TRBJ2-3,TRBV20-1,12,TGCAGTGCTAGAGATTCCGGGACCGGGCAGTATTTT,CSARDSGTGQYF
TRBD2,NA,TRBJ2-5,TRBV7-9,17,TGTGCCAGCAGCTCATCGACTAGCGGGGGCCTGGGGGAGACCCCGTACTTC,CASSSSTSGGLGETPYF
NA,NA,TRBJ2-2,TRBV5-6,19,TGTGCCAGCAGCCATCAACTGACGGGCATCCGGTCCAGGGAGTGGGAGCTGTTTTTT,CASSHQLTGIRSREWELFF
TRBD1,many,TRBJ2-7,TRBV4-3,15,TGCGCCAGCAGCCAAGCTGACAGGGATTCTTTGGTGCAGTACTTC,CASSQADRDSLVQYF
NA,few,TRBJ2-1,TRBV5-1,15,TGCGCCAGCAGCTTATCCGTGGACAGAGCCAATGAGCAGTTCTTC,CASSLSVDRANEQFF
NA,NA,TRBJ2-4,TRBV10-2,13,TGCGCCAGCAGTAGCGAACCGACCTACACGCAGTACTTC,CASSSEPTYTQYF
NA,NA,TRBJ2-1,TRBV6-2/TRBV6-3,15,TGTGCCAGCAGTTACCGGGACGGGTCCTACAATGAGCAGTTCTTC,CASSYRDGSYNEQFF
NA,few,TRBJ1-6,TRBV20-1,14,TGCAGTGCTAGTTCGGGGATCAATAATTCACCCCTCCACTTT,CSASSGINNSPLHF
NA,many,TRBJ2-5,TRBV7-9,12,TGTGCCAGCAGTGAAGGTCCGCGGACCCAGTACTTC,CASSEGPRTQYF
NA,NA,TRBJ2-4,TRBV19,13,TGTGCCAGTAGTGAAACGGGACTGAACATTCAGTACTTC,CASSETGLNIQYF
TRBD1,once,TRBJ2-7,TRBV2,15,TGTGCCAGCGGCCGGTATGGCAGGGGGAGCTACGGGCAGTACTTC,CASGRYGRGSYGQYF
TRBD2,NA,TRBJ2-2,TRBV9,19,TGTGCCAGCAGCGCCTCGACCTCTAGCGGGGGGGCCCGGACCGGGGAGCTGTTTTTT,CASSASTSSGGARTGELFF
TRBD2,NA,TRBJ2-7,TRBV11-1,15,TGTGCCAGCAGCAAGCGGACTAGCGGGGGTGACGAGCAGTACTTC,CASSKRTSGGDEQYF
TRBD1,NA,TRBJ2-7,TRBV7-2,17,TGTGCCAGCAGCTTAGCGGACAGGGCAGCAGGCTCCTACGAGCAGTACTTC,CASSLADRAAGSYEQYF
NA,few,TRBJ2-5,TRBV6-1,15,TGTGCCAGCAGGAAAGGCGCGAATCTACAAGAGACCCAGTACTTC,CASRKGANLQETQYF
NA,NA,TRBJ2-3,TRBV28,15,TGTGCCAGCAGTTCACCAGGGTGGGGTGCAGATACGCAGTATTTT,CASSSPGWGADTQYF
NA,few,TRBJ2-3,TRBV12-3/TRBV12-4,17,TGTGCCAGCAGTTTTTATCCAGGGAAAATTTACACAGATACGCAGTATTTT,CASSFYPGKIYTDTQYF
NA,few,TRBJ2-5,TRBV7-2,15,TGTGCCAGCAGCTTTGGGTCAGGGTTTAAAGAGACCCAGTACTTC,CASSFGSGFKETQYF
TRBD2,NA,TRBJ2-7,TRBV11-2,14,TGTGCCAGCCTCACGGGGGGGGTCGCCTACGAGCAGTACTTC,CASLTGGVAYEQYF
TRBD2,once,TRBJ2-1,TRBV5-1,15,TGCGCCAGCAGCCAGACAGGCGGGGGGTACAATGAGCAGTTCTTC,CASSQTGGGYNEQFF
NA,few,TRBJ2-3,TRBV7-7,15,TGTGCCAGCGCCCAAGGAGTATCTAGCACAGATACGCAGTATTTT,CASAQGVSSTDTQYF
NA,NA,TRBJ2-5,TRBV18,13,TGTGCCAGCTCACCACTCCCACAAGAGACCCAGTACTTC,CASSPLPQETQYF
NA,few,TRBJ2-5,TRBV5-6,14,TGTGCCAGCAGCTTAAGGAGGGCTCAAGAGACCCAGTACTTC,CASSLRRAQETQYF
NA,NA,TRBJ2-7,TRBV20-1,12,TGCAGTGCTAGCAGGGATTTCTACGAGCAGTACTTC,CSASRDFYEQYF